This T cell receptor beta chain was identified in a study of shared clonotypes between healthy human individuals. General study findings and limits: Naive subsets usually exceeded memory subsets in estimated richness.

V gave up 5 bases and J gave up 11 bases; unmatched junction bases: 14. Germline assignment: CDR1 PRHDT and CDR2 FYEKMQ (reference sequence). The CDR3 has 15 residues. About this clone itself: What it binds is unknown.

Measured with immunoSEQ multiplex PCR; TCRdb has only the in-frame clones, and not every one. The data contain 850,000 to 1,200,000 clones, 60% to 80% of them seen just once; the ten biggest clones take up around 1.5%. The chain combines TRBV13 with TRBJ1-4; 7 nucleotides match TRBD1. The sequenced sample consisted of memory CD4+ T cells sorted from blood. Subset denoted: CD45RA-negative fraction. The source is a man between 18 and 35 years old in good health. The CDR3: CASSKGARAGEKLFF. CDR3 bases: TGTGCCAGCAGCAAGGGGGCCCGGGCAGGGGAGAAACTGTTTTTT.